The entry below describes one TCR beta chain. Its antigen is unknown. This sample was included in a study of T cells expressing NK-cell markers (dated by TCRdb to 2019 to 2021). Background for the entire study: Under 10 donors provided sorted CD3+CD56+NKG2C+, CD3+CD56+NKG2C- and CD3+CD56-NKG2C+ T-cell subsets, whose TCR beta-chain repertoires were profiled. Among the eight sequenced donors, seven were HCMV-seropositive and one was HCMV-seronegative. The study sequenced eight donors, all healthy volunteers chosen at random: three men and five women. Sequencing of the libraries produced 2 x 150 bp reads on Illumina HiSeq 2000/2500, MiSeq or NextSeq. Beyond this particular receptor, the publication reports: Whether the expanded NKG2C-expressing T cell clones were specific for HCMV antigens was left unclear. For roughly 6 donors, the dominant CD3+CD56+NKG2C+ clonotypes were among the top 10 CD8+ clonotypes and accounted for roughly 1.0-7.5% of CD8+ T cells. Those dominant clonotypes were again the most abundant among CD3+CD56-NKG2C+ cells in a few donors, at about 28.3-65%.

The sample was run on an Illumina HiSeq 2000. The TCR beta cDNA libraries were made using 5'RACE template switching, a step that added both a universal primer site and unique molecular identifiers. cDNA synthesis was primed from the TCR beta constant segment and was followed by two successive PCR amplification steps. Per the authors' processing: MIGEC was used to demultiplex reads and group the reads by UMI, and MiTCR was used to assemble and quantify clonotypes. To exclude erroneous sequences, any TCR cDNA sequence not supported by at least two reads was discarded. The tcR package was used for downstream repertoire analysis, and clonotypes were matched between fractions using CDR3 nucleotide sequence together with V segment. Antigen specificity was annotated against VDJdb with VDJmatch, allowing one amino acid substitution in CDR3. The reads went through TCRdb reprocessing, and each CDR3 protein sequence gets one entry with no DNA. The V and J calls here are based on TCRdb, not the publication. The record for this sample contains roughly 430,000 distinct CDR3 sequences. The ten largest account for approximately 6.8% of the sample.

The cysteine opens and the phenylalanine closes a CDR3 of 18 amino acids. No DNA sequence was recorded. CDR1 DFQATT and CDR2 SNEGSKA were looked up in the germline V gene (reference sequence). HCMV serostatus was determined by detecting HCMV-specific IgG in serum with a commercial ELISA kit. Peripheral blood mononuclear cells were isolated from blood by Ficoll density gradient centrifugation. This TCR derives from a woman aged 18-69 years in good health. This receptor chain uses TRBV20-1 and TRBJ2-7; TCRdb proposes TRBD2, but this gene call is untestable without DNA. Sequenced input: blood T cells: a sorted CD56 or NKG2C T cell subset, CD4+ or CD8+ T cells, or bulk PBMC T cells (not recorded which). The CDR3 sequence is CSARDSRLAGGSSYEQYF.